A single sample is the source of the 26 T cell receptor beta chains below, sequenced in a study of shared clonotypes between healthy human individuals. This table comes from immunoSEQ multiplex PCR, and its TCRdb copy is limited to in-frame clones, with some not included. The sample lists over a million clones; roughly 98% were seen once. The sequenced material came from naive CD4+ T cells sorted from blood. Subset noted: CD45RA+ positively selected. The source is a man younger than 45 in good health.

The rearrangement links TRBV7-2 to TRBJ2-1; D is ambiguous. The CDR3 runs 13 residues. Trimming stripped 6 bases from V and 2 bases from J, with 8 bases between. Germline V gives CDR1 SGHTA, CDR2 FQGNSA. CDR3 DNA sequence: TGTGCCAGCAGGGTAGAAACCTACAATGAGCAGTTCTTC. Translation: CASRVETYNEQFF.

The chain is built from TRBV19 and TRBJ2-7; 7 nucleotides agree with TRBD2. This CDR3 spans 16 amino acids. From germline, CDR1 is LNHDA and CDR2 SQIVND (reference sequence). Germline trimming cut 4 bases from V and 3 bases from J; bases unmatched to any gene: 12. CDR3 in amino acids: CASSTAPGAGHYEQYF. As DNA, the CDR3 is TGTGCCAGTAGTACGGCTCCCGGAGCGGGGCACTACGAGCAGTACTTC.

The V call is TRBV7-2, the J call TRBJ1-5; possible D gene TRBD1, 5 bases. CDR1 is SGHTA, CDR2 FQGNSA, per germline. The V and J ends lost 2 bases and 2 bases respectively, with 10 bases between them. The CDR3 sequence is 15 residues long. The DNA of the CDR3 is TGTGCCAGCAGCTTATCCCGGGACCGCAATCAGCCCCAGCATTTT. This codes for CASSLSRDRNQPQHF.

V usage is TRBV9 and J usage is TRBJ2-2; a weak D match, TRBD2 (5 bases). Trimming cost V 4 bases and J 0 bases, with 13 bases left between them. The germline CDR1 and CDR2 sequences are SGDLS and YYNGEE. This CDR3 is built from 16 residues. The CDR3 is CASSPWRTTNTGELFF. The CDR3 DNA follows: TGTGCCAGCAGCCCCTGGAGGACCACGAACACCGGGGAGCTGTTTTTT.

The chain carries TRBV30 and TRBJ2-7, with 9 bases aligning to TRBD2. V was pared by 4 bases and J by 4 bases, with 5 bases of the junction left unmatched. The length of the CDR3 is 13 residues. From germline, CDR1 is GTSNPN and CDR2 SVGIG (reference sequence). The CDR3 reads CAWNSGSLYEQYF. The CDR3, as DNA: TGTGCCTGGAATAGCGGGAGCTTATACGAGCAGTACTTC.

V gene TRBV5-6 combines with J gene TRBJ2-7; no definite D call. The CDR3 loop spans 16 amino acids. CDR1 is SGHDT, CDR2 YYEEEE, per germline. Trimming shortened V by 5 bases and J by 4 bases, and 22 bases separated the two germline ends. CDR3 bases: TGTGCCAGCAGTCAATTGAGTCGCCGTCCAGGATACGAGCAGTACTTC. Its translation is CASSQLSRRPGYEQYF.

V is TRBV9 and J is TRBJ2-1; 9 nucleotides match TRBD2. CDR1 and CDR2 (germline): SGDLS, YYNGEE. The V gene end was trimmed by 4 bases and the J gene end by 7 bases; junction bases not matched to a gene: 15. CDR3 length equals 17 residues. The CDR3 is CASSSPPGSGSSNEQFF. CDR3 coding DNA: TGTGCCAGCAGCTCCCCTCCCGGTAGCGGGAGTTCGAATGAGCAGTTCTTC.

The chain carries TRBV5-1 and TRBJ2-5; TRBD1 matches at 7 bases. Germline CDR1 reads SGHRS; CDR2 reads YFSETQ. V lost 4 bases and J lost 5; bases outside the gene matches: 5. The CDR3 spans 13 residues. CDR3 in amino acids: CASSRGQLETQYF. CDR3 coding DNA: TGCGCCAGCAGCCGGGGACAGCTTGAGACCCAGTACTTC.

The CDR3 sequence: CASSLGDPGGGSYGYTF. CDR3 DNA sequence: TGCGCCAGCAGCTTGGGGGACCCGGGAGGAGGAAGCTATGGCTACACCTTC. This chain uses TRBV5-1 with TRBJ1-2; D perhaps matches TRBD1 (5 bases). The CDR3 is 17 residues long. Trimming shortened V by 0 bases and J by 4 bases, and 19 bases separated the two germline ends. Germline assignment: CDR1 SGHRS and CDR2 YFSETQ.

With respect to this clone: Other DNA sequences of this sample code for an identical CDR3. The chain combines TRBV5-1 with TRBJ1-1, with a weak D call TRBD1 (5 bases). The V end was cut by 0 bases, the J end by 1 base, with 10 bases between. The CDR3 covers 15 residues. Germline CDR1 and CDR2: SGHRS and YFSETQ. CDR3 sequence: CASSLELGRNTEAFF. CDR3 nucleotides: TGCGCCAGCAGCTTGGAATTGGGGCGGAACACTGAAGCTTTCTTT.

CDR3: CAWSPGLGRGRETQYF. Here the CDR3 DNA reads TGTGCCTGGAGTCCGGGTCTGGGCAGGGGGCGGGAGACCCAGTACTTC. The chain carries TRBV30 and TRBJ2-5; TRBD1 agrees at 8 bases. Trimming removed 2 bases from V and 5 bases from J; junction bases left unmatched: 13. The CDR3 sequence is 16 residues long. Germline assignment: CDR1 GTSNPN and CDR2 SVGIG (reference sequence).

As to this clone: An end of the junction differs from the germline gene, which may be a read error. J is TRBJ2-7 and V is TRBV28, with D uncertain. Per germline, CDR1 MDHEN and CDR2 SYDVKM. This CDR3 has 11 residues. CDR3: CASSLAQHIHF. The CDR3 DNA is TGTGCCAGCAGTTTAGCTCAGCACATACACTTC. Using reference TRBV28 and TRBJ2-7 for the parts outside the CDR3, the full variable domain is DVKVTQSSRYLVKRTGEKVFLECVQDMDHENMFWYRQDPGLGLRLIYFSYDVKMKEKGDIPEGYSVSREKKERFSLILESASTNQTSMYLCASSLAQHIHFGPGTRLTVT.

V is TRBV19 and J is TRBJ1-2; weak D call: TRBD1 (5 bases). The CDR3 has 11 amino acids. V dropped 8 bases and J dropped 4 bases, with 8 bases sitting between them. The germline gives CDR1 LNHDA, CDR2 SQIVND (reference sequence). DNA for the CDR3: TGTGCCAGTGGGGCTCGCTATGGCTACACCTTC. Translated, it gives CASGARYGYTF. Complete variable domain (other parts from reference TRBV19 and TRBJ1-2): DGGITQSPKYLFRKEGQNVTLSCEQNLNHDAMYWYRQDPGQGLRLIYYSQIVNDFQKGDIAEGYSVSREKKESFPLTVTSAQKNPTAFYLCASGARYGYTFGSGTRLTVV.

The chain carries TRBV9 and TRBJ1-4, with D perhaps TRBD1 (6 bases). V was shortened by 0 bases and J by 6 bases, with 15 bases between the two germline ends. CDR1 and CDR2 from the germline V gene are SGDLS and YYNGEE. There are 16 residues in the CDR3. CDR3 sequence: CASSVGDRTEDEKLFF. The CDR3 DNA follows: TGTGCCAGCAGCGTAGGTGATAGGACAGAGGATGAAAAACTGTTTTTT. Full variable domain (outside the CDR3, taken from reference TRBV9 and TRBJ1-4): DSGVTQTPKHLITATGQRVTLRCSPRSGDLSVYWYQQSLDQGLQFLIQYYNGEERAKGNILERFSAQQFPDLHSELNLSSLELGDSALYFCASSVGDRTEDEKLFFGSGTQLSVL.

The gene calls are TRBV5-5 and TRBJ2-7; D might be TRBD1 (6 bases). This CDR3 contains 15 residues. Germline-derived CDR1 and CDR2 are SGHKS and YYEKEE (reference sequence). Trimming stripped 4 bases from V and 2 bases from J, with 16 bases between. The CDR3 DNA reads TGTGCCAGCAGCCGGAGAACGGACAGCACCTACGAGCAGTACTTC. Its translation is CASSRRTDSTYEQYF.

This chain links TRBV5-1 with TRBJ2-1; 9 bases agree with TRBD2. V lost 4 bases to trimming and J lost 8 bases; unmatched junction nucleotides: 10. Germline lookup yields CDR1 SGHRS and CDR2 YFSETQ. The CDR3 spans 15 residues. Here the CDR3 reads CASSTMTSGRDEQFF. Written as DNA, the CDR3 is TGCGCCAGCAGCACGATGACTAGCGGAAGGGATGAGCAGTTCTTC.

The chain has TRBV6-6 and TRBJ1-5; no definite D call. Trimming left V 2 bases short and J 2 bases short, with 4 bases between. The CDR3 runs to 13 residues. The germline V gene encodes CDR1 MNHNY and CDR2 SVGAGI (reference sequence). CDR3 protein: CASSYLGNQPQHF. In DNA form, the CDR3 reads TGTGCCAGCAGTTACCTAGGCAATCAGCCCCAGCATTTT.

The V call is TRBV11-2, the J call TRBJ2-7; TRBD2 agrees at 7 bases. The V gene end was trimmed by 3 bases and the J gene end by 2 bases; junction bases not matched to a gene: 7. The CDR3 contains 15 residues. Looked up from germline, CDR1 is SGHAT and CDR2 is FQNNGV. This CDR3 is CASSLGGGSPYEQYF. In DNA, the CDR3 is TGTGCCAGCAGCTTGGGGGGAGGGTCCCCCTACGAGCAGTACTTC.

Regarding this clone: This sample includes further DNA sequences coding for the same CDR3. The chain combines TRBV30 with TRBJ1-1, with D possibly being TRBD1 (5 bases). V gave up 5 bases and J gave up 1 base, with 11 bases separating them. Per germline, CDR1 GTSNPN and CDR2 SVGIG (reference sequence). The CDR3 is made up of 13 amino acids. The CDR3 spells CAWSGRRNTEAFF. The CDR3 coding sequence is TGTGCCTGGTCGGGACGGCGGAACACTGAAGCTTTCTTT.

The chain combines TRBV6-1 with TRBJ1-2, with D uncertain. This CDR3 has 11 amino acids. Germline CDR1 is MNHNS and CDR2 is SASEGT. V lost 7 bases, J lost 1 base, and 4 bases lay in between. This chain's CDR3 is CASTVNYGYTF. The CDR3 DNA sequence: TGTGCCAGCACGGTTAACTATGGCTACACCTTC.

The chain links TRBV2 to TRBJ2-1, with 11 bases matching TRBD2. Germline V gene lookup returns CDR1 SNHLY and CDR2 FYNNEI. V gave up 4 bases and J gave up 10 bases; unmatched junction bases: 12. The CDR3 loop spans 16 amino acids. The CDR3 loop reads CASSAEGLAASGEQFF. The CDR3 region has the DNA TGTGCCAGCAGTGCAGAGGGACTAGCGGCCTCGGGGGAGCAGTTCTTC. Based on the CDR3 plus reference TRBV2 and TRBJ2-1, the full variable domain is EPEVTQTPSHQVTQMGQEVILRCVPISNHLYFYWYRQILGQKVEFLVSFYNNEISEKSEIFDDQFSVERPDGSNFTLKIRSTKLEDSAMYFCASSAEGLAASGEQFFGPGTRLTVL.

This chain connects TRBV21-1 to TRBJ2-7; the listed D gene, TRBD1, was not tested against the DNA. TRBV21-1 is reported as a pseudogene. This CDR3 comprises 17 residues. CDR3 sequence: CASSSEEGDRSPYEQYF. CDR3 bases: TGTGCCAGCAGCAGCGAAGAGGGGGACCGGAGTCCCTACGAGCAGTACTTC.

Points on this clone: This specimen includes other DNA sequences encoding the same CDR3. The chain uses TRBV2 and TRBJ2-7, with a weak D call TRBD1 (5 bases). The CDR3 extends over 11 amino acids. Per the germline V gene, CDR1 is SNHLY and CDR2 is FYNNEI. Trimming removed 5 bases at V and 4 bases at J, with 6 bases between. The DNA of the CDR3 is TGTGCCAGCAGTTCAGGGTACGAGCAGTACTTC. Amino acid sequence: CASSSGYEQYF. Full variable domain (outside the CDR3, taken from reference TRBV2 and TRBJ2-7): EPEVTQTPSHQVTQMGQEVILRCVPISNHLYFYWYRQILGQKVEFLVSFYNNEISEKSEIFDDQFSVERPDGSNFTLKIRSTKLEDSAMYFCASSSGYEQYFGPGTRLTVT.

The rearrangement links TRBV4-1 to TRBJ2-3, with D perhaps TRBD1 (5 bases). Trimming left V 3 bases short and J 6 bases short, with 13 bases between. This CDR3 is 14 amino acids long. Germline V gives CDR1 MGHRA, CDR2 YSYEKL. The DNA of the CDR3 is TGCGCCAGCAGCCAGAATCTAAGGGGTGATACGCAGTATTTT. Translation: CASSQNLRGDTQYF.

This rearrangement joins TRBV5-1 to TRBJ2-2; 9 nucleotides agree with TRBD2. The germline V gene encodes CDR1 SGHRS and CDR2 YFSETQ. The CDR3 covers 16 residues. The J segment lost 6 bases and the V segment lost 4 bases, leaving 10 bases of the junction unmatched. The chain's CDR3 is CASSRSGSGSSGELFF. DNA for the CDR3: TGCGCCAGCAGCCGATCGGGTAGCGGGAGCTCCGGGGAGCTGTTTTTT.

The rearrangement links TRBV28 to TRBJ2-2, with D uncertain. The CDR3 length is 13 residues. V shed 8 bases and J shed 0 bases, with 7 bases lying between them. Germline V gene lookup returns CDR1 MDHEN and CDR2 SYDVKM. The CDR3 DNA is TGTGCCAGCGAGGCCTCGAACACCGGGGAGCTGTTTTTT. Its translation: CASEASNTGELFF.